These 30 T cell receptor beta chains were sequenced from one sample in a study of shared clonotypes between healthy human individuals (dated by TCRdb to 2020 to 2022). CD8 naive samples were obtained by positive selection for CCR7 among CD45RO-negative cells, yielding a CD45RA+CCR7+ population from which TemRA cells were excluded. Receptors were amplified or captured by the immunoSEQ multiplex PCR assay. Here the immuneACCESS table is served through TCRdb, limited to in-frame sequences with V and J called. Missing clones are a known gap in these copies; in checked studies unresolved V genes cover under half, and the rest lacks a known reason. For this sample there are about 580,000 clones; 95% to 98% appear just once. The ten biggest clones cover approximately 0.33% of the sample. Sequenced input: naive CD8+ T cells sorted from blood. Read against the paper, the sample's cell subset or site label means: CD45RA+CCR7+. The receptors come from a man aged 30 to 39 in good health.

The V and J genes are TRBV13 and TRBJ2-7, with D unclear. V lost 5 bases and J lost 6, with 11 bases in between. This CDR3 has 12 amino acids. CDR1 and CDR2 (germline): PRHDT, FYEKMQ (reference sequence). The CDR3 here is CASSLRVSEQYF. In DNA, the CDR3 is TGTGCCAGCAGCCTCCGGGTCTCCGAGCAGTACTTC.

The J gene is TRBJ2-7, the V gene TRBV11-2, with D perhaps TRBD2 (5 bases). Germline V lookup: CDR1 SGHAT, CDR2 FQNNGV. The CDR3 totals 13 residues. The V end was cut by 5 bases, the J end by 2 bases, with 10 bases between. The DNA for the CDR3 is TGTGCCAGCAGCCATTCAGCGGCCTACGAGCAGTACTTC. Amino acid sequence: CASSHSAAYEQYF.

The chain combines TRBV29-1 with TRBJ2-7; D possibly corresponds to TRBD1 (5 bases). Between the trimmed V and J ends, which lost 2 bases and 1 base, there was a span of 15 bases. The V gene's germline CDR1 is SQVTM and CDR2 ANQGSEA. This CDR3 spans 15 amino acids. This CDR3 reads CSVEFSGLESYEQYF. The CDR3 coding sequence is TGCAGCGTTGAATTTTCAGGGCTGGAGTCCTACGAGCAGTACTTC.

The V call is TRBV7-8, the J call TRBJ2-1; D perhaps matches TRBD2 (5 bases). In germline, CDR1 is SGHVS, CDR2 FQNEAQ. This CDR3 comprises 17 residues. V was clipped by 5 bases and J by 6 bases, with 23 bases between them. The CDR3 DNA reads TGTGCCAGCAGCGTACCCCCGAACGGCCTCGAGGGCAATGAGCAGTTCTTC. Translated: CASSVPPNGLEGNEQFF.

V usage is TRBV7-9 and J usage is TRBJ2-1; 8 bases agree with TRBD2. There are 14 residues in the CDR3. In germline, CDR1 is SEHNR, CDR2 FQNEAQ (reference sequence). Losses at the gene ends were 2 bases for V and 6 bases for J; bases not matched to a gene: 3. This CDR3 is CASSLSGSPNEQFF. The CDR3 nucleotides read TGTGCCAGCAGCTTAAGCGGGAGCCCCAATGAGCAGTTCTTC.

CDR3: CASSQDRDTIYF. In DNA form, the CDR3 reads TGCGCCAGCAGCCAAGATCGGGACACCATATATTTT. J is TRBJ1-3 and V is TRBV4-3; the D is unclear. CDR3 length: 12 amino acids. CDR1 and CDR2 (germline): LGHNA, YSLEER. V lost 0 bases and J lost 8, with 5 bases in between.

V and J are TRBV29-1 and TRBJ1-2; D possibly corresponds to TRBD1 (6 bases). Trimming left V 6 bases short and J 4 bases short, with 18 bases between. The germline V gene has CDR1 SQVTM and CDR2 ANQGSEA. This CDR3 has 14 amino acids. CDR3 sequence: CSVIQGHELYGYTF. DNA of the CDR3: TGCAGCGTGATACAGGGACACGAACTCTATGGCTACACCTTC.

The genes are TRBV9 and TRBJ2-1, with a weak D call TRBD2 (6 bases). Germline V gives CDR1 SGDLS, CDR2 YYNGEE. Deletions cut 0 bases from V and 3 bases from J, with 10 bases between. The CDR3 runs 15 residues. The chain's CDR3 is CASSVGTSRYNEQFF. The DNA of the CDR3 is TGTGCCAGCAGCGTAGGCACTAGCCGCTACAATGAGCAGTTCTTC.

The chain joins TRBV4-2 to TRBJ2-7; D remains unclear. There are 14 residues in the CDR3. CDR1 is LGHNA, CDR2 YNFKEQ, per germline. Trimming took off 0 bases at V and 5 bases at J, with 11 bases between the two ends. This CDR3 reads CASSQDYRSHEQYF. The CDR3 bases are TGTGCCAGCAGCCAAGACTACCGGTCCCACGAGCAGTACTTC.

The chain has TRBV28 and TRBJ1-5; tentatively, D is TRBD1 (5 bases). The CDR3 runs to 13 residues. Deletions cut 7 bases from V and 10 bases from J, with 17 bases between. CDR1 and CDR2 (germline): MDHEN, SYDVKM. The CDR3 region has the DNA TGTGCCAGCAATCTACCTTCGACAGCTCCCCAGCATTTT. It specifies CASNLPSTAPQHF.

The chain combines TRBV29-1 with TRBJ1-5; D remains ambiguous. V was pared by 4 bases and J by 6 bases, with 22 bases between. The CDR3 has 16 amino acids. The germline V gene encodes CDR1 SQVTM and CDR2 ANQGSEA. Written as DNA, the CDR3 is TGCAGCGTTGTAACGGATCCTGGGGAGGCAGGTCAGCCCCAGCATTTT. Translated: CSVVTDPGEAGQPQHF.

The chain uses TRBV11-2 and TRBJ2-2; D gene ambiguous. This CDR3 spans 13 amino acids. Germline lookup yields CDR1 SGHAT and CDR2 FQNNGV. Trimming took 5 bases from V and 4 from J, leaving 8 bases between them. The CDR3 protein is CASSPRFTGELFF. Here the CDR3 DNA reads TGTGCCAGCAGCCCCCGGTTCACCGGGGAGCTGTTTTTT.

The V gene is TRBV6-6, the J gene TRBJ1-5, with 7 bases aligning to TRBD1. This CDR3 contains 15 residues. V lost 2 bases and J lost 5; bases outside the gene matches: 6. CDR1 is MNHNY, CDR2 SVGAGI, per germline (reference sequence). CDR3 region: CASSYLDRVDQPQHF. As DNA, the CDR3 is TGTGCCAGCAGTTACCTAGACAGGGTAGATCAGCCCCAGCATTTT.

V and J are TRBV2 and TRBJ2-7, with no clear D. The CDR3 spans 15 residues. CDR1 is SNHLY and CDR2 is FYNNEI in the germline V gene. The germline V and J ends were trimmed by 4 bases and 2 bases, with 15 bases remaining between them. This CDR3 reads CASSVLASPTYEQYF. The CDR3 region has the DNA TGTGCCAGCAGTGTCTTAGCATCGCCCACCTACGAGCAGTACTTC.

The chain combines TRBV4-1 with TRBJ2-7; no definite D call. Between the trimmed V and J ends, which lost 5 bases and 7 bases, there was a span of 9 bases. Germline CDR1 is MGHRA and CDR2 is YSYEKL. The CDR3 sequence is 11 residues long. DNA of the CDR3: TGCGCCAGCAGCGACGGTTGGGAGCAGTACTTC. It encodes CASSDGWEQYF.

The chain recombines TRBV5-6 with TRBJ2-7; 7 nucleotides match TRBD2. The ends lost 5 bases at V and 0 bases at J; junction bases unmatched: 5. Germline values: CDR1 SGHDT, CDR2 YYEEEE. The CDR3 is 14 amino acids. The CDR3 DNA reads as TGTGCCAGCAGAAAAGCGGGATCCTCCTACGAGCAGTACTTC. It encodes CASRKAGSSYEQYF.

This clone has just one count. The rearrangement uses TRBV20-1 and TRBJ2-7; 8 nucleotides line up with TRBD1. The ends lost 3 bases at V and 13 bases at J; junction bases unmatched: 8. This CDR3 is built from 11 residues. Germline V gives CDR1 DFQATT, CDR2 SNEGSKA (reference sequence). CDR3 amino acids: CSARFGQGLYF. The CDR3 nucleotides are TGCAGTGCTAGGTTCGGACAGGGTCTATACTTC.

This chain uses TRBV7-6 with TRBJ1-5, with TRBD1 matching 9 bases. After removal of 5 bases from V and 6 bases from J, the junction contained 5 bases not matched to a gene. CDR3 length: 14 residues. Germline V gene sequence: CDR1 SGHVS, CDR2 FNYEAQ. Written as DNA, the CDR3 is TGTGCCAGCAGCCCCGGGACAGGGATTCAGCCCCAGCATTTT. Protein product: CASSPGTGIQPQHF. The variable domain in full, completed from reference TRBV7-6 and TRBJ1-5, reads GAGVSQSPRYKVTKRGQDVALRCDPISGHVSLYWYRQALGQGPEFLTYFNYEAQQDKSGLPNDRFSAERPEGSISTLTIQRTEQRDSAMYRCASSPGTGIQPQHFGDGTRLSIL.

The J gene is TRBJ1-4, the V gene TRBV28, with TRBD1 identical over 8 bases. The CDR3 extends over 15 amino acids. The V gene's germline CDR1 is MDHEN and CDR2 SYDVKM. Trimming cost V 5 bases and J 8 bases; bases outside gene matches: 10. For the CDR3, the DNA is TGTGCCAGCAGTACGCGGACAGGGCGTGGAGAAAAACTGTTTTTT. It yields the protein CASSTRTGRGEKLFF.

V gene TRBV5-1 combines with J gene TRBJ2-5, with 9 bases that match TRBD2. The CDR3 sequence is 14 residues long. The germline V gene has CDR1 SGHRS and CDR2 YFSETQ. V dropped 4 bases and J dropped 3; count of bases not matched to a gene: 4. CDR3 residues: CASSPLAGEETQYF. Here the CDR3 DNA reads TGCGCCAGCAGCCCGTTAGCGGGAGAAGAGACCCAGTACTTC.

The J gene is TRBJ2-7, the V gene TRBV4-1, with 7 positions matching TRBD1. V shed 1 base, J shed 7 bases, and the junction held 7 bases outside the gene matches. Germline V gene data show CDR1 as MGHRA and CDR2 as YSYEKL. The CDR3 length is 14 residues. The CDR3 protein is CASSQGDRVGEQYF. The DNA of the CDR3 is TGCGCCAGCAGCCAAGGTGACAGGGTGGGAGAGCAGTACTTC.

This chain connects TRBV5-6 to TRBJ2-5, with D hard to call. Per the germline V gene, CDR1 is SGHDT and CDR2 is YYEEEE. Trimming removed 2 bases at V and 2 bases at J, with 7 bases between. The CDR3 is made up of 13 amino acids. The CDR3: CASSFNSQETQYF. CDR3 bases: TGTGCCAGCAGCTTTAACAGTCAAGAGACCCAGTACTTC.

The genes are TRBV5-4 and TRBJ1-2; no definite D call. In germline, CDR1 is SGHNT, CDR2 YYREEE (reference sequence). CDR3 length equals 16 residues. Trimming left V 0 bases short and J 5 bases short, with 17 bases between. CDR3 sequence: CASSLVFENLGYGYTF. Here the CDR3 DNA reads TGTGCCAGCAGCTTGGTTTTTGAAAATCTAGGGTATGGCTACACCTTC.

In its sample, this clone was seen once. This same CDR3 is encoded by further DNA sequences in the sample. The chain links TRBV27 to TRBJ2-7; D ambiguous. The CDR3 has 14 amino acids. From germline, CDR1 is MNHEY and CDR2 SMNVEV (reference sequence). The V and J ends lost 2 bases and 0 bases respectively, with 8 bases between them. CDR3 sequence reads: CASSLGTSSYEQYF. In nucleotides, the CDR3 is TGTGCCAGCAGTTTAGGCACGAGCTCCTACGAGCAGTACTTC.

The V gene is TRBV7-9, the J gene TRBJ1-5; D ambiguous. Trimming pared 5 bases from V and 2 bases from J, leaving 13 bases between. CDR1 SEHNR and CDR2 FQNEAQ come from the germline V gene (reference sequence). This CDR3 has 15 amino acids. The chain's CDR3 is CASSLDGRGNQPQHF. The CDR3, as DNA: TGTGCCAGCAGCCTAGATGGGAGGGGCAATCAGCCCCAGCATTTT.

The J gene is TRBJ2-1, the V gene TRBV6-5; the match to TRBD2 covers 12 bases. This CDR3 spans 16 amino acids. Germline V gives CDR1 MNHEY, CDR2 SVGAGI. Losses at the gene ends were 4 bases for V and 6 bases for J; bases not matched to a gene: 7. The CDR3 nucleotides read TGTGCCAGCAGTTCCTCGACTAGCGGGAGAGTCAATGAGCAGTTCTTC. Encoded protein: CASSSSTSGRVNEQFF.

The count of this clone is one. The gene calls are TRBV27 and TRBJ2-7; D is perhaps TRBD2 (5 bases). The CDR3 is 15 amino acids. Trimming removed 6 bases from V and 5 bases from J, with 20 bases in between. In germline, CDR1 is MNHEY, CDR2 SMNVEV (reference sequence). The CDR3 loop is CASRTGWRIVNEQYF. For the CDR3, the DNA is TGTGCCAGCAGGACGGGTTGGAGGATTGTGAACGAGCAGTACTTC.

This chain connects TRBV29-1 to TRBJ2-7; the D is unclear. Deletions cut 0 bases from V and 2 bases from J, with 5 bases between. Germline V gene data show CDR1 as SQVTM and CDR2 as ANQGSEA. The CDR3 sequence is 12 residues long. The CDR3: CSVEEDPYEQYF. The CDR3 nucleotides are TGCAGCGTTGAAGAGGACCCCTACGAGCAGTACTTC.

V gene TRBV6-1 combines with J gene TRBJ1-5, with a weak D call TRBD1 (6 bases). The V and J ends lost 10 bases and 4 bases respectively, with 14 bases between them. The CDR3 has 13 residues. The germline V gene has CDR1 MNHNS and CDR2 SASEGT. The CDR3 DNA reads as TGTGCCATCGAACAGGGATCGAATCAGCCCCAGCATTTT. Translating it yields CAIEQGSNQPQHF.

The rearrangement uses TRBV9 and TRBJ2-7; 8 nucleotides match TRBD2. The J segment lost 4 bases and the V segment lost 2 bases, leaving 11 bases of the junction unmatched. The length of the CDR3 is 16 residues. Germline V gene lookup returns CDR1 SGDLS and CDR2 YYNGEE. Written as DNA, the CDR3 is TGTGCCAGCAGCGTGGGGCGATCAGCGGGAGTTTACGAGCAGTACTTC. Protein product: CASSVGRSAGVYEQYF.